The rows below give T cell receptor beta chains drawn from one sample of a study of blood T cell repertoires in COVID-19. Profiling relied on immunoSEQ multiplex PCR, and the TCRdb table lists in-frame clones only, not all of them. The data show roughly 240,000 clones, around 89% seen once. Material for sequencing was PBMCs or T cells enriched from blood (not recorded which). These receptors were obtained from a man aged 50-60 years who had been exposed to COVID-19. Each CDR3 is given with its conserved first and last residue. A D gene is named only where the DNA matches it firmly. The size of a clone is reported for some rows only, either as once, few or many, or as a class for expanded clones.

D: .
length: 15
size: .
J: TRBJ1-5
V: TRBV15
DNA: TGTGCCACCAGCAGATACAGGGTGTCCAATCAGCCCCAGCATTTT
CDR3: CATSRYRVSNQPQHF

D: TRBD1
length: 18
size: once
J: TRBJ1-3
V: TRBV6-6
DNA: TGTGCCAGCAGTCCCGGGACAGGGACCCTAAGCTCTGGAAACACCATATATTTT
CDR3: CASSPGTGTLSSGNTIYF

D: .
length: 16
size: .
J: TRBJ2-1
V: TRBV10-2
DNA: TGCGCCAGCAGGACGGGTCGGGGGAGCTCCTACAATGAGCAGTTCTTC
CDR3: CASRTGRGSSYNEQFF

D: .
length: 13
size: .
J: TRBJ2-1
V: TRBV27
DNA: TGTGCCAGCAGAATGGACAGTTACAATGAGCAGTTCTTC
CDR3: CASRMDSYNEQFF

D: TRBD1
length: 14
size: .
J: TRBJ2-5
V: TRBV28
DNA: TGTGCCAGCAAACGGACAGGGTGGCAAGAGACCCAGTACTTC
CDR3: CASKRTGWQETQYF

D: .
length: 15
size: .
J: TRBJ1-3
V: TRBV5-1
DNA: TGCGCCAGCAGCCCAGGCCCAGGATCTGGAAACACCATATATTTT
CDR3: CASSPGPGSGNTIYF

D: .
length: 18
size: .
J: TRBJ1-5
V: TRBV28
DNA: TGTGCCAGCAGTTTATTTAGACCGGACAGAAGTTTCAATCAGCCCCAGCATTTT
CDR3: CASSLFRPDRSFNQPQHF

D: TRBD1
length: 19
size: .
J: TRBJ1-6
V: TRBV7-9
DNA: TGTGCCAGCAGCTTAGCGCGGGCGACAGGGAGCTCCAATAATTCACCCCTCCACTTT
CDR3: CASSLARATGSSNNSPLHF

D: TRBD1
length: 14
size: .
J: TRBJ1-2
V: TRBV6-6
DNA: TGTGCCAGCAGTCAGATTGGGACAGACGTTGGCTACACCTTC
CDR3: CASSQIGTDVGYTF

D: .
length: 14
size: .
J: TRBJ1-5
V: TRBV19
DNA: TGTGCCAGTAGTAGTTTAAGCGAGGATCAGCCCCAGCATTTT
CDR3: CASSSLSEDQPQHF

D: TRBD1
length: 15
size: .
J: TRBJ2-3
V: TRBV7-2
DNA: TGTGCCAGCAGCTTAGTAGGGACAGGGACAGATACGCAGTATTTT
CDR3: CASSLVGTGTDTQYF

D: TRBD1
length: 17
size: .
J: TRBJ2-1
V: TRBV24-1
DNA: TGTGCCACCAGTGATATCCGACAGGGGGTAGTTCTGAATGAGCAGTTCTTC
CDR3: CATSDIRQGVVLNEQFF

D: .
length: 13
size: once
J: TRBJ1-5
V: TRBV4-1
DNA: TGCGCCAGCAGCCAAGAACAGAGCCAGCCCCAGCATTTT
CDR3: CASSQEQSQPQHF

D: TRBD1
length: 16
size: .
J: TRBJ2-7
V: TRBV2
DNA: TGTGCCAGCAGGGGGGCCGAGGGACAGGGAATTAACGAGCAGTACTTC
CDR3: CASRGAEGQGINEQYF

D: TRBD1
length: 12
size: once
J: TRBJ2-1
V: TRBV28
DNA: TGTGCCATCCAGGGGGCTGGCTATGAGCAGTTCTTC
CDR3: CAIQGAGYEQFF

D: TRBD1
length: 14
size: .
J: TRBJ1-5
V: TRBV6-5
DNA: TGTGCCAGCAGTCCATACAGGGGCCCTCAGCCCCAGCATTTT
CDR3: CASSPYRGPQPQHF

D: TRBD1
length: 15
size: .
J: TRBJ1-2
V: TRBV7-8
DNA: TGTGCCAGCAGCTTAGCGAGGACAGGGGCCGGTGGCTACACCTTC
CDR3: CASSLARTGAGGYTF

D: TRBD2
length: 17
size: .
J: TRBJ2-1
V: TRBV3-1/TRBV3-2
DNA: TGTGCCAGCAGCCAGCCCTTGGGACTAGCGGGAGGCGGGGAGCAGTTCTTC
CDR3: CASSQPLGLAGGGEQFF

D: .
length: 13
size: .
J: TRBJ1-2
V: TRBV7-9
DNA: TGTGCCAGCAGCTTAGCCAGGGGCGGCGGCTACACCTTC
CDR3: CASSLARGGGYTF

D: .
length: 15
size: few
J: TRBJ1-3
V: TRBV9
DNA: TGTGCCAGCAGCGTAGCTCGGGAGACTGGAAACACCATATATTTT
CDR3: CASSVARETGNTIYF

D: .
length: 14
size: .
J: TRBJ1-1
V: TRBV28
DNA: TGTGCCAGCAGTTTAATGGACAGAAGGATTGAAGCTTTCTTT
CDR3: CASSLMDRRIEAFF

D: TRBD2
length: 15
size: .
J: TRBJ2-1
V: TRBV5-1
DNA: TGCGCCAGCAGCTTGGTGGCGGGGGCCTACAATGAGCAGTTCTTC
CDR3: CASSLVAGAYNEQFF

D: TRBD2
length: 16
size: once
J: TRBJ2-1
V: TRBV15
DNA: TGTGCCACCAGCAGAGGGGAAGCGGGAGACTACAATGAGCAGTTCTTC
CDR3: CATSRGEAGDYNEQFF

D: .
length: 16
size: .
J: TRBJ2-7
V: TRBV28
DNA: TGTGCCAGCAGCCGGGACCTGACTAGGACCTCCTACGAGCAGTACTTC
CDR3: CASSRDLTRTSYEQYF

D: TRBD1
length: 17
size: .
J: TRBJ1-2
V: TRBV5-1
DNA: TGCGCCAGCAGCTTGACTCGGGGACAGATCGATTCCTATGGCTACACCTTC
CDR3: CASSLTRGQIDSYGYTF

D: TRBD1
length: 20
size: .
J: TRBJ1-2
V: TRBV7-3
DNA: TGTGCCAGCAGCTTAATACAAATGGTGGGACAGGGGCTCTATCACTATGGCTACACCTTC
CDR3: CASSLIQMVGQGLYHYGYTF

D: TRBD1
length: 14
size: .
J: TRBJ2-2
V: TRBV10-3
DNA: TGTGCCATCAGTCCCGGGACAGGCACCGGGGAGCTGTTTTTT
CDR3: CAISPGTGTGELFF

D: TRBD1
length: 17
size: .
J: TRBJ1-5
V: TRBV7-9
DNA: TGTGCCAGCAGCTCATCCGGTACAGGGGTAAGGTCTCAGCCCCAGCATTTT
CDR3: CASSSSGTGVRSQPQHF

D: .
length: 11
size: .
J: TRBJ1-1
V: TRBV30
DNA: TGTGGGTCCCCGGGGGAAACTGAAGCTTTCTTT
CDR3: CGSPGETEAFF

D: .
length: 15
size: .
J: TRBJ2-1
V: TRBV3-1/TRBV3-2
DNA: TGTGCCAGTCGCGGGGGCCGAAGCTCCTACAATGAGCAGTTCTTC
CDR3: CASRGGRSSYNEQFF

D: .
length: 17
size: once
J: TRBJ1-2
V: TRBV4-1
DNA: TGCGCCAGCAGCCAAGATGACCGAGGCAGCCTTTTCTATGGCTACACCTTC
CDR3: CASSQDDRGSLFYGYTF

D: .
length: 13
size: .
J: TRBJ1-4
V: TRBV15
DNA: TGTGCCACCAAAGGGGCATCTAATGAAAAACTGTTTTTT
CDR3: CATKGASNEKLFF

D: .
length: 16
size: .
J: TRBJ2-1
V: TRBV4-1
DNA: TGCGCCAGCAGCCAAGAACTAGCCGCTACTTCGTATGAGCAGTTCTTC
CDR3: CASSQELAATSYEQFF

D: .
length: 16
size: .
J: TRBJ2-2
V: TRBV6-4
DNA: TGTGCCAGCAGCGTCGAAGCGAGACAGTACACCGGGGAGCTGTTTTTT
CDR3: CASSVEARQYTGELFF

D: TRBD1
length: 16
size: .
J: TRBJ1-4
V: TRBV5-1
DNA: TGCGCCAGCAGCTTGTTCCAGGGGGCGGCTAATGAAAAACTGTTTTTT
CDR3: CASSLFQGAANEKLFF